This T cell receptor (beta chain) was recorded in a study of T cells after yellow fever vaccination (dated by TCRdb to the late 2010s). As for the study more broadly: Libraries from fractions with low cell numbers were prepared with the SMART-Seq v4 Ultra Low Input RNA kit. To track T-cell clones before and after primary and booster YFV17D yellow fever vaccination, bulk TCR alpha and beta repertoires were sequenced longitudinally. Two healthy male donors, one aged 18 to 30 and one aged 30 to 40 years, were included in the cohort. Blood was collected at multiple timepoints before and after primary and secondary immunization, and bulk PBMC replicates and cell subsets were isolated. Here is what the overall study found, with its caveats: Computational filtering was needed because FACS-sorted repertoires could contain abundant contaminating clonotypes from the bulk population. Only two donors were included in the study, so the extent to which the findings can be generalized is limited. Compared with the primary T-cell response, the secondary T-cell response was faster but weaker, reaching its peak on day 5 rather than on day 15. A small share of clonotypes occurred in both CD4 and CD8 compartments, likely arising from convergent recombination. After the booster, most of the clones that had expanded following primary vaccination were detected again (almost 98% of CD4 and roughly 90% of CD8), which suggests that memory was broadly maintained.

The label giving this sample's treatment or condition can be read as: live attenuated yellow fever vaccine strain. PBMCs were isolated from peripheral blood using a standard Ficoll-Paque protocol. Epitope-specific CD8 T cells were sorted using a dextramer loaded with the yellow fever NS4B epitope peptide, with anti-CD3 and anti-CD8 staining. RNA was extracted with TriZol from bulk PBMCs, CD4 and CD8 fractions, and dextramer-positive and dextramer-negative fractions. Spanning cysteine to phenylalanine, the CDR3 consists of 16 amino acids. Of the read, only the CDR3 DNA is kept; its 48 bases are in frame from base 1. CDR1 SQVTM and CDR2 ANQGSEA were looked up in the germline V gene. The junction shows trimming of 0 bases on V and 10 bases on J, and the gene matches do not reach 17 bases of it. This clonotype was seen many times. One base away there is no much larger clone; base qualities are not given.

TCR cDNA was synthesized by 5'RACE template switching, through which a universal primer site and unique molecular identifiers were introduced. cDNA synthesis was primed from both the TCR alpha and TCR beta constant segments. Libraries were amplified in two PCR steps, with sample barcodes and sequencing adapters added in the second step. Sequencing of libraries was done on Illumina HiSeq 2500 (2x100 bp) or NovaSeq (2x150 bp). The source study handled its data this way. MIGEC was used to demultiplex reads and collapse the reads into UMI consensus sequences, and MiXCR was used for V(D)J alignment. Clonotypes responding to the vaccine were identified with edgeR on replicate PBMC samples, with the criteria of FDR below 0.01 and a log2 fold change above 5 up to day 15. CD4 or CD8 identity was assigned to each bulk clonotype according to whether the clonotype was present at higher abundance in the sequenced CD4 repertoire or the sequenced CD8 repertoire. Clonotypes enriched at least 10-fold in dextramer-positive versus dextramer-negative fractions were classed as NS4B-specific, and CD4-biased clonotypes were left out. TCRdb's own reprocessing of the public reads used fastp at Q25 and MiXCR and kept productive beta chains. For every CDR3 protein sequence, its rows merge into one entry that carries the most common genes and DNA. These V and J calls originate from TCRdb's pipeline instead of the authors' own analysis. Recorded for this sample are 80,000 to 100,000 distinct CDR3 sequences; under 9% of them occurred a single time. The top ten hold 16% of the sample.

The receptor was derived from a man between 18 and 29 years old who received the YFV17D yellow fever vaccine. This material consisted of CD8+ T cells not binding an NS4B(214-222) dextramer, sorted from PBMCs, taken less than 16 days after the first yellow fever vaccination. This sample's cell subset or site label indicates: NS4B epitope dextramer-negative CD8 T cells. The sequence joins TRBV29-1 to TRBJ2-5; the junction holds 7 bases that match TRBD2. The base sequence is TGCAGCGTTGAAGATCTCCATCGGGGGGACTTCTGGCACCAGTACTTC. Translated, it gives CSVEDLHRGDFWHQYF.